This T cell receptor (beta chain) was sequenced for a study of vaccination and CD4 T cells after COVID-19 (dated by TCRdb to 2022 to 2024). Background for the entire study: Every convalescent patient had a positive nasal swab PCR test for SARS-CoV-2, with mild disease in about nine patients and severe disease in one. As controls, cultures received a CEFX viral epitope pool (the positive control), an HIV-1 Nef peptide pool (the negative control), or no peptide at all. Each participant got two doses of either the Pfizer-BioNTech BNT162b2 vaccine (n=8) or the Moderna mRNA-1273 vaccine (n=2). In the convalescent cohort there were six males and four females, among whom were two Hispanic individuals, seven Caucasians, two Asians and one multiracial person. Overlapping spike peptide pools from SARS-CoV-2 and from the common cold coronaviruses HCoV-NL63, HCoV-OC43 and HCoV-229E were used as culture stimuli. Post-vaccine blood samples were obtained a median of approximately 74 days after the second vaccine dose, with a range of about 12 to 241 days. The spike-specific CD4+ TCR repertoire was compared before and after mRNA vaccination in around ten COVID-19 convalescent patients and a handful of infection-naive healthy vaccine recipients. Post-COVID blood samples from convalescent patients were collected a median of roughly 100 days after diagnosis, with a range of 35 to 161 days. General study outcomes and caveats: Among the post-vaccine SARS-CoV-2-reactive clones in convalescent patients, a median approximately 86% showed up only after vaccination, which suggests vaccine-specific priming. Nearly all vaccine-specific clones in convalescent patients (304 of 307) were mono-reactive for SARS-CoV-2 spike rather than cross-reactive with common cold coronaviruses. Relatively few convalescent patients were included in the study, and early timepoints after natural infection were not analyzed. The median count of SARS-CoV-2-reactive clonotypes went up from 20 to 25 after infection to 38 after vaccination, although the change was not significant.

CDR1 DFQATT and CDR2 SNEGSKA are derived from the germline V gene (reference sequence). Trimmed from V: 1 base; trimmed from J: 5 bases; junction bases lacking a gene match: 12. Spanning cysteine to phenylalanine, the CDR3 consists of 16 amino acids. Left in the record is the CDR3 DNA by itself, 48 bases read in frame from the first base. Turning to this clonotype: There is no known antigen for this receptor. No base-level quality is on record; no much larger clone is a single base apart.

Sample treatment or condition, as interpreted from the label and publication: roughly nine-day PBMC culture with coronavirus spike peptide pools or control peptides (ViraFEST assay). To expand antigen-specific T cells with peptide pools and then pick out the expanded clonotypes through TCR sequencing, the study relied on the ViraFEST assay. The convalescent patients' positive SARS-CoV-2 PCR tests were from March to December 2020, which was before the Alpha, Beta and Delta variants emerged in the United States. PBMCs were cultured at a few million per well in IMDM supplemented with approximately 4.7% human AB serum and about 10 IU/ml IL-2, with approximately 10 ug/ml peptide pools added. Half of the culture medium was replaced with fresh IL-2-containing medium on days 3 and 7. After approximately eleven days of culture, CD4+ T cells were isolated by negative selection using the EasySep CD4+ T cell isolation kit. Ficoll-Paque Plus gradient centrifugation was used to isolate PBMCs from whole blood, and the isolated PBMCs were then either used fresh or cryopreserved at -140C. In general, triplicate wells were set up for every culture condition.

The receptor library was made with PCR. DNA from cultured CD4+ T cells underwent TCR sequencing with the Oncomine TCR Beta short-read assay at the Johns Hopkins FTIC core. The QIAamp micro DNA kit was used to extract genomic DNA from the cultured CD4+ T cells. Oncomine TCR Beta libraries from cultured CD4+ T cells were pooled with unique dual indexes and sequenced on an Illumina iSeq 100. The original pipeline was this. Non-productive sequences were removed, and CDR3s not starting with C, not ending with F or W, or shorter than 7 amino acids were discarded. Antigen-specific clonotypes were identified using the MANAFEST web application through comparison of peptide-stimulated wells with reference and other culture wells. Positive clones required FDR below 0.05, an odds ratio above 5, and productive frequency above 0.1% in at least two of three replicate wells. Clonotypes that were significantly expanded in both SARS-CoV-2 spike wells and at least one common cold coronavirus spike condition were defined as cross-reactive. Using R version 3.6.1, CDR3 homology was evaluated through Levenshtein distances (stringdist) along with unrooted phylogenetic trees (ape). TCRdb reprocessing: public reads trimmed at Q25 with fastp, clones called with MiXCR, in-frame beta chains kept. When rows share a CDR3 protein, they turn into one entry using the most common DNA and genes. TCRdb, not the authors, supplied the V and J calls. This sample lists some 14,000 distinct CDR3 sequences; around 40% were detected once. Together, the top ten hold more than 9% of the sample.

The chain couples TRBV20-1 to TRBJ2-5, and TRBD2 aligns with 8 junction nucleotides. The source is a human donor who had recovered from COVID-19. The sequenced sample was CD4+ T cells from blood, cultured in vitro. The CDR3: CSARGGGRGTSETQYF. The nucleotides read TGCAGTGCTAGAGGAGGGGGGCGGGGGACTAGTGAGACCCAGTACTTC.